One sample yielded the 12 T cell receptor beta chains listed below, sequenced in a study of blood T cell repertoires in COVID-19 (dated by TCRdb to 2018 to 2021). Library preparation used the immunoSEQ multiplex PCR assay. TCRdb stores this immuneACCESS table with in-frame sequences only. Part of the clones is absent; in the studies checked, under half of the shortfall reflects unresolved V genes, and no reason is known for the rest. The sample records 100,000 or so clones, approximately 83% of which are singletons. Around 4.1% of the sample comes from the top ten. Sequencing was done on a sample of peripheral blood. These receptors all stem from a man between 45 and 60 years old with acute or convalescent COVID-19.

The chain uses TRBV4-2 and TRBJ2-1; unclear D gene. The CDR3 runs to 12 residues. In germline, CDR1 is LGHNA, CDR2 YNFKEQ. Trimming left V 2 bases short and J 4 bases short, with 3 bases between. The CDR3 loop reads CASSQSYNEQFF. In DNA form, the CDR3 reads TGTGCCAGCAGCCAATCGTACAATGAGCAGTTCTTC.

This sequence joins TRBV7-9 and TRBJ2-1, with 7 bases aligning to TRBD2. Germline assignment: CDR1 SEHNR and CDR2 FQNEAQ (reference sequence). The CDR3 sequence is 12 residues long. The junction had 5 bases not matched to a gene; V was cut back by 5 bases and J by 10 bases. The CDR3 here is CASSQTSVEQFF. CDR3 nucleotides: TGTGCCAGCAGCCAAACTAGCGTGGAGCAGTTCTTC.

The chain combines TRBV2 with TRBJ2-7; TRBD1 might be the D (6 bases). The germline CDR1 and CDR2 sequences are SNHLY and FYNNEI. V was pared by 7 bases and J by 6 bases, with 22 bases between. This CDR3 is 15 amino acids long. CDR3 bases: TGTGCCAGCAAGGACAGTTCCGCACCCTCGATCGAGCAGTACTTC. Translating gives CASKDSSAPSIEQYF.

Only one count was recorded for this clone. The CDR3: CASSVTEGNTEAFF. The CDR3 bases are TGTGCCAGCAGTGTAACTGAGGGAAACACTGAAGCTTTCTTT. The J gene is TRBJ1-1, the V gene TRBV2; no firm D call. The CDR3 spans 14 residues. The V end lost 4 bases, the J end lost 2 bases, and 11 bases lay between the germline ends. Germline V CDR1 and CDR2: SNHLY, FYNNEI.

This clone was observed a handful of times. The chain has TRBV5-6 and TRBJ1-1; D perhaps matches TRBD1 (5 bases). The CDR3 is 16 amino acids. V was trimmed by 0 bases and J by 0 bases, leaving 12 bases between them. Germline V CDR1 and CDR2: SGHDT, YYEEEE. The CDR3 is CASSLVGRAMNTEAFF. CDR3 DNA sequence: TGTGCCAGCAGCTTGGTGGGCAGGGCGATGAACACTGAAGCTTTCTTT.

This clone was found a few times. The chain recombines TRBV5-6 with TRBJ2-1, with TRBD2 matching 8 bases. The CDR3 covers 15 residues. Germline V gene sequence: CDR1 SGHDT, CDR2 YYEEEE. After removal of 2 bases from V and 4 bases from J, the junction contained 5 bases not matched to a gene. For the CDR3, the DNA is TGTGCCAGCAGCTTTGGTAGCGGGGTGTACAATGAGCAGTTCTTC. Protein product: CASSFGSGVYNEQFF.

The chain recombines TRBV29-1 with TRBJ2-5; weak D call: TRBD1 (5 bases). Germline values: CDR1 SQVTM, CDR2 ANQGSEA. CDR3 length: 16 residues. Deletions cut 1 base from V and 0 bases from J, with 15 bases between. The CDR3 DNA reads TGCAGCGTTGAAGCGGGCCGACAGTCTTACCAAGAGACCCAGTACTTC. Translation gives CSVEAGRQSYQETQYF. The whole variable domain, filled in from reference TRBV29-1 and TRBJ2-5, reads SAVISQKPSRDICQRGTSLTIQCQVDSQVTMMFWYRQQPGQSLTLIATANQGSEATYESGFVIDKFPISRPNLTFSTLTVSNMSPEDSSIYLCSVEAGRQSYQETQYFGPGTRLLVL.

This clone was observed a handful of times. CDR3 loop: CASRRGGAKGYTF. Here the CDR3 DNA reads TGTGCCAGCAGAAGAGGGGGGGCTAAGGGCTACACCTTC. V usage is TRBV11-2 and J usage is TRBJ1-2; perhaps TRBD1 as D (6 bases). Germline V gives CDR1 SGHAT, CDR2 FQNNGV. The V and J ends lost 6 bases and 8 bases respectively, with 16 bases between them. The CDR3 runs 13 residues.

V and J are TRBV18 and TRBJ1-1; D gene ambiguous. Trimming removed 0 bases from V and 2 bases from J, with 10 bases in between. The CDR3 extends over 15 amino acids. Germline V gene sequence: CDR1 KGHSH, CDR2 LQKENI. CDR3 coding DNA: TGTGCCAGCTCACCACCGAGCTCCGGTAACACTGAAGCTTTCTTT. As protein: CASSPPSSGNTEAFF.

This clone was seen only a few times. The chain links TRBV10-3 to TRBJ2-2, with D perhaps matching TRBD2 (5 bases). V lost 5 bases and J lost 1, with 17 bases in between. The length of the CDR3 is 17 residues. In germline, CDR1 is ENHRY, CDR2 SYGVKD. This CDR3 reads CAISPFTAVMNTGELFF. The CDR3 nucleotides are TGTGCCATCAGTCCGTTCACAGCGGTAATGAACACCGGGGAGCTGTTTTTT.

This rearrangement joins TRBV6-5 to TRBJ1-1; 7 positions agree with TRBD1. CDR1 is MNHEY, CDR2 SVGAGI, per germline. The CDR3 contains 15 residues. The J segment lost 1 base and the V segment lost 5 bases, leaving 7 bases of the junction unmatched. The CDR3 DNA reads TGTGCCAGCAGTAGTGGGACAGAGACGAACACTGAAGCTTTCTTT. Protein: CASSSGTETNTEAFF.

The rearrangement links TRBV14 to TRBJ1-6; TRBD1 matches at 7 bases. J lost 9 bases, V lost 5 bases, and 10 bases had no gene match. The length of the CDR3 is 15 residues. The germline V gene encodes CDR1 SGHDN and CDR2 FVKESK. CDR3 sequence: CASSYTRGSGSPLHF. DNA for the CDR3: TGTGCCAGCAGCTACACCAGGGGGTCAGGTTCACCCCTCCACTTT. Variable domain in full (rest from reference TRBV14 and TRBJ1-6): EAGVTQFPSHSVIEKGQTVTLRCDPISGHDNLYWYRRVMGKEIKFLLHFVKESKQDESGMPNNRFLAERTGGTYSTLKVQPAELEDSGVYFCASSYTRGSGSPLHFGNGTRLTVT.